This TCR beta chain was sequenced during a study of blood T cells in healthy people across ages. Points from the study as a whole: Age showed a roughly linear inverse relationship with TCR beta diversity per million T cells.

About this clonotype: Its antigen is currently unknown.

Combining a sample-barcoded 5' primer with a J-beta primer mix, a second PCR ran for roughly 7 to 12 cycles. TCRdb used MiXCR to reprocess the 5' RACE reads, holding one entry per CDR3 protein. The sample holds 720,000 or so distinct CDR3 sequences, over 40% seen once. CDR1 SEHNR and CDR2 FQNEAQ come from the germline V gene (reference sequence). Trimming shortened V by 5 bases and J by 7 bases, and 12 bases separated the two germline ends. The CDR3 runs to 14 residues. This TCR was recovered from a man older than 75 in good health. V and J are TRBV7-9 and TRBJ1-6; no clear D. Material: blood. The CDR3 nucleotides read TGTGCCAGCAGCCCCCACACCAAAAATTCACCCCTCCACTTT. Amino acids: CASSPHTKNSPLHF.